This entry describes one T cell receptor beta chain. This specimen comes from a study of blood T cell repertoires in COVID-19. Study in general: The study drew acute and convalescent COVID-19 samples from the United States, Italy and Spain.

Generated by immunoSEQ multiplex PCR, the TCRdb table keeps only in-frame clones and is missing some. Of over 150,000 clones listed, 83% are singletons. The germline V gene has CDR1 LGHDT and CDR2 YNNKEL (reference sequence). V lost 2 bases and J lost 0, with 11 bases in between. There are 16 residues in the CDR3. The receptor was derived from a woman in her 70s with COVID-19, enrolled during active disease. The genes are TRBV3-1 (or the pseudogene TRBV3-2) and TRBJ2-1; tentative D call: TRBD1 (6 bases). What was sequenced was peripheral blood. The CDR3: CASSQRDRSSYNEQFF. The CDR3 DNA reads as TGTGCCAGCAGCCAACGTGACAGGAGCTCCTACAATGAGCAGTTCTTC.